These T cell receptor beta chains were read from a single sample in a study of graft-versus-host responses after intestinal transplantation. Assay used: immunoSEQ multiplex PCR; TCRdb lists only in-frame clones, some missing. The repertoire holds fewer than 50,000 clones, with around 90% as singletons. The sample here was PBMCs, taken 524 days after transplant. The receptor source for this set is a human patient who received an intestinal transplant, so some T cells may come from the graft donor. Both conserved end residues are part of each CDR3. D genes are given only for firm matches. Not every row has a clone size; where given, it reads once, few, many or a size class.

CASGEYEQYF	TGTGCCAGCGGGGAATACGAGCAGTACTTC	.	TRBJ2-7	TRBV6-6	.
CASSLGLAIEQFF	TGTGCCAGCAGCTTGGGGCTAGCGATTGAGCAGTTCTTC	.	TRBJ2-1	TRBV5-6	.
CASSASGRFYEQYF	TGTGCCAGCAGTGCTAGCGGGAGGTTCTACGAGCAGTACTTC	TRBD2	TRBJ2-7	TRBV27	.
CASSLAGGWGNQPQHF	TGTGCCAGCAGCTTGGCAGGGGGTTGGGGCAATCAGCCCCAGCATTTT	TRBD1	TRBJ1-5	TRBV5-5	.
CASSPPPAGGSDTQYF	TGTGCCAGCAGCCCTCCTCCAGCGGGAGGGTCGGATACGCAGTATTTT	TRBD2	TRBJ2-3	TRBV5-4	few
CSVLRWGANQETQYF	TGCAGCGTCCTCCGGTGGGGGGCGAATCAAGAGACCCAGTACTTC	.	TRBJ2-5	TRBV29-1	.
CASSLRNTEAFF	TGTGCCAGCAGCTTGAGAAACACTGAAGCTTTCTTT	.	TRBJ1-1	TRBV5-4	.
CASSSFGQGAYEQYF	TGTGCCAGCAGCAGTTTTGGGCAGGGGGCCTACGAGCAGTACTTC	TRBD1	TRBJ2-7	TRBV14	.
CASSLPILGGASNQPQHF	TGTGCCAGCAGTTTACCCATTCTAGGGGGAGCCAGCAATCAGCCCCAGCATTTT	.	TRBJ1-5	TRBV28	once
CASSLVPRENGYTF	TGTGCCAGCAGCTTAGTACCGAGGGAGAATGGCTACACCTTC	.	TRBJ1-2	TRBV7-9	.
CASSLGTGDNEQFF	TGCGCCAGCAGCTTGGGGACTGGCGACAATGAGCAGTTCTTC	.	TRBJ2-1	TRBV5-1	once
CASKRLADNEQFF	TGTGCCAGCAAGAGACTAGCGGACAATGAGCAGTTCTTC	TRBD2	TRBJ2-1	TRBV6-5	.
CASSQEVGTLGQGPTDTQYF	TGCGCCAGCAGCCAAGAGGTTGGGACCTTGGGCCAGGGACCCACAGATACGCAGTATTTT	.	TRBJ2-3	TRBV4-3	.
CASSPVPGENEQYF	TGTGCCAGCTCACCGGTCCCAGGGGAAAACGAGCAGTACTTC	.	TRBJ2-7	TRBV18	.
CASSKGRPWDRASSYNEQFF	TGTGCCAGCAGCAAAGGGAGACCCTGGGACAGGGCGAGCTCCTACAATGAGCAGTTCTTC	.	TRBJ2-1	TRBV21-1	.
CASSLGYQETQYF	TGTGCCAGCAGTTTAGGGTACCAAGAGACCCAGTACTTC	.	TRBJ2-5	TRBV27	once
CASRWTGNSNQPQHF	TGTGCCAGCAGATGGACAGGGAATAGCAATCAGCCCCAGCATTTT	TRBD1	TRBJ1-5	TRBV6-5	.
CASSPPGVHTEAFF	TGTGCCAGCAGCCCGCCGGGGGTCCACACTGAAGCTTTCTTT	.	TRBJ1-1	TRBV5-4	.
CASSLQGLDEKLFF	TGTGCCAGCAGCTTACAGGGGCTGGACGAAAAACTGTTTTTT	.	TRBJ1-4	TRBV11-2	.
CASSDSGGQPNEKLFF	TGTGCCAGCAGCGATAGTGGTGGACAGCCGAATGAAAAACTGTTTTTT	.	TRBJ1-4	TRBV9	.
CASSETRALYGYTF	TGTGCCAGCAGTGAAACCAGGGCGCTCTATGGCTACACCTTC	.	TRBJ1-2	TRBV2	.
CASSLGPGQPQHF	TGTGCCAGCAGCTTAGGTCCGGGTCAGCCCCAGCATTTT	.	TRBJ1-5	TRBV7-9	.
CASSVAADPDTQYF	TGTGCCAGCAGTGTAGCCGCGGATCCAGATACGCAGTATTTT	.	TRBJ2-3	TRBV6-1	once
CSGLTGQSYYEQYF	TGCAGCGGTCTTACAGGACAGAGTTACTACGAGCAGTACTTC	.	TRBJ2-7	TRBV29-1	.
CASSSRQGALETQYF	TGTGCCAGCAGCTCAAGACAGGGGGCGTTGGAGACCCAGTACTTC	TRBD1	TRBJ2-5	TRBV11-2	.
CAWSGTRKGTDTQYF	TGTGCCTGGAGTGGGACTAGGAAGGGAACAGATACGCAGTATTTT	TRBD2	TRBJ2-3	TRBV30	.
CASSPLGNYGYTF	TGTGCCAGCAGCCCTCTCGGGAACTATGGCTACACCTTC	.	TRBJ1-2	TRBV27	.